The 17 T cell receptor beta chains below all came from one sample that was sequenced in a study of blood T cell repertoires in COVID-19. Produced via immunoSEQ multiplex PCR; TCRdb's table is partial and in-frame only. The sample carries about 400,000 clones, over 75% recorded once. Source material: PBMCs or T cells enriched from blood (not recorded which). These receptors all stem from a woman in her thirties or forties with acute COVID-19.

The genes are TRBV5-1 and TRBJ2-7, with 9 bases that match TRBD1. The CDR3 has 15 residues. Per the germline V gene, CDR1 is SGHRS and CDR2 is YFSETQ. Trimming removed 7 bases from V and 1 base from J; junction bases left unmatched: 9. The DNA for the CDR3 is TGCGCCAGCCGGATGTCTGGGACAGGGTCCTACGAGCAGTACTTC. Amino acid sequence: CASRMSGTGSYEQYF.

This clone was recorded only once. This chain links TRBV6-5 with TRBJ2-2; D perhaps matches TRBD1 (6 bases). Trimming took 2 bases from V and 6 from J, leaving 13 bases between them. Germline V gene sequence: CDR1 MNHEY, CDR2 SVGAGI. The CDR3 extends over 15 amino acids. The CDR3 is CASSYGRGVSGELFF. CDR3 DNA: TGTGCCAGCAGTTACGGCAGGGGAGTTTCCGGGGAGCTGTTTTTT.

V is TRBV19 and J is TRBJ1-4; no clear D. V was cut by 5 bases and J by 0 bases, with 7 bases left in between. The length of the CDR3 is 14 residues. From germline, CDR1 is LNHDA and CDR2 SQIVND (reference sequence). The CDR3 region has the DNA TGTGCCAGTAGTCCAAGCTCAACTAATGAAAAACTGTTTTTT. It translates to CASSPSSTNEKLFF.

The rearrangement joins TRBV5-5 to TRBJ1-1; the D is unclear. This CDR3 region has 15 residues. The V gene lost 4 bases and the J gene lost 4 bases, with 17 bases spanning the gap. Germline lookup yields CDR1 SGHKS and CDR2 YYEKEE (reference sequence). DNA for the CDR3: TGTGCCAGCAGCCCTCGGCAGGACGGGAGCACTGAAGCTTTCTTT. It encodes CASSPRQDGSTEAFF.

The chain's CDR3 is CASSVDSSNYGYTF. Written as DNA, the CDR3 is TGTGCCAGCAGCGTAGATAGCAGTAACTATGGCTACACCTTC. The chain couples TRBV9 to TRBJ1-2; D remains unclear. The germline V gene has CDR1 SGDLS and CDR2 YYNGEE. Deletions cut 0 bases from V and 1 base from J, with 7 bases between. The CDR3 has 14 amino acids.

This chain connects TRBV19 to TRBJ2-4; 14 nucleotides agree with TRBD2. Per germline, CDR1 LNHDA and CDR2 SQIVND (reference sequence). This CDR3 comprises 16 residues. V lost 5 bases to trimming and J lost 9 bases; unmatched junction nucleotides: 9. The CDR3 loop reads CASSLRLAGGIGIQYF. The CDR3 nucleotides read TGTGCCAGTAGTCTACGACTAGCGGGGGGGATTGGCATTCAGTACTTC.

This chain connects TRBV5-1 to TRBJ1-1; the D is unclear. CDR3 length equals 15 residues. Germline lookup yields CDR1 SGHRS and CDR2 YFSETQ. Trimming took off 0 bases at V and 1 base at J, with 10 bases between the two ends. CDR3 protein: CASSLGVRKNTEAFF. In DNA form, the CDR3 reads TGCGCCAGCAGCTTGGGGGTCAGGAAGAACACTGAAGCTTTCTTT.

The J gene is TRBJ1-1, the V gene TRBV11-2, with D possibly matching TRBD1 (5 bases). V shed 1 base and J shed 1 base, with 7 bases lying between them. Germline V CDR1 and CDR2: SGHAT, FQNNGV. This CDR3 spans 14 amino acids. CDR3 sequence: CASSLVQGNTEAFF. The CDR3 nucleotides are TGTGCCAGCAGCTTAGTTCAGGGGAACACTGAAGCTTTCTTT.

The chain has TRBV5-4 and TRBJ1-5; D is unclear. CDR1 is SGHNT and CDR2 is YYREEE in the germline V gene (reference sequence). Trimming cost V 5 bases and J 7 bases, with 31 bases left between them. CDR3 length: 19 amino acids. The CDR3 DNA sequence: TGTGCCAGCAGAAATCGGGGTCGCGATGCTTTTCGGGATGGGCAGCCCCAGCATTTT. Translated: CASRNRGRDAFRDGQPQHF.

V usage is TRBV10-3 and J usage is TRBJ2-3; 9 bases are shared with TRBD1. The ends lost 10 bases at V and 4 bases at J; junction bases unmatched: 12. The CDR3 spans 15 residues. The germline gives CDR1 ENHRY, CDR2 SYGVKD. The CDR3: CATPSYRGPADTQYF. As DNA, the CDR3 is TGTGCCACTCCCTCATACAGGGGGCCGGCAGATACGCAGTATTTT.

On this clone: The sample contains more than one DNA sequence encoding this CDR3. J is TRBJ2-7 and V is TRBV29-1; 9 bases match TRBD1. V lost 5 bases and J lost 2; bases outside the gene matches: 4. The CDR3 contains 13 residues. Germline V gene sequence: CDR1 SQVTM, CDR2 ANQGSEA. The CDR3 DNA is TGCAGCGTTCGGACAGGGGCAGCCTACGAGCAGTACTTC. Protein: CSVRTGAAYEQYF.

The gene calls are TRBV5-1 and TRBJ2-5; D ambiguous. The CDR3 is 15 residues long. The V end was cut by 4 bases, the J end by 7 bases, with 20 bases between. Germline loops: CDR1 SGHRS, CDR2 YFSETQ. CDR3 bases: TGCGCCAGCAGCCCCTCCGACACCCCGCGTGGGACCCAGTACTTC. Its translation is CASSPSDTPRGTQYF.

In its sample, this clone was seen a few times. CDR3 loop: CATTIAPDSFNQPQHF. The CDR3 DNA follows: TGTGCCACAACAATTGCACCGGACAGCTTCAATCAGCCCCAGCATTTT. The chain links TRBV19 to TRBJ1-5; D is possibly TRBD1 (6 bases). Germline CDR1 LNHDA, CDR2 SQIVND (reference sequence). V shed 10 bases and J shed 3 bases, with 22 bases lying between them. The CDR3 consists of 16 residues.

The CDR3 spells CASSSSGGAHNEQFF. The CDR3 bases are TGTGCCAGCAGCTCTAGCGGGGGGGCCCACAATGAGCAGTTCTTC. The gene calls are TRBV5-4 and TRBJ2-1; TRBD2 aligns across 12 bases. CDR1 is SGHNT and CDR2 is YYREEE in the germline V gene (reference sequence). The trim removed 3 bases at V and 5 bases at J, leaving 3 bases unmatched. The CDR3 covers 15 residues.

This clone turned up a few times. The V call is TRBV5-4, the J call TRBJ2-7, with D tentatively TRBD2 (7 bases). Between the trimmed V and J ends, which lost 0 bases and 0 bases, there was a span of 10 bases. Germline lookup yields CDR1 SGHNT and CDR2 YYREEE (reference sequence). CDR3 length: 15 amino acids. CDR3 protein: CASSLGGGYSYEQYF. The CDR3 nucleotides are TGTGCCAGCAGCTTGGGGGGGGGCTACTCCTACGAGCAGTACTTC.

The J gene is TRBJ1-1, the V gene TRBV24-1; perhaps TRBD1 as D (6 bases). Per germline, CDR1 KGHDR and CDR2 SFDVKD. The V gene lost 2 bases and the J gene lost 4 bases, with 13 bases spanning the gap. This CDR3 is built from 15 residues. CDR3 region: CATSDSAGAGTEAFF. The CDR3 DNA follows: TGTGCCACCAGTGATTCCGCGGGGGCTGGCACTGAAGCTTTCTTT.

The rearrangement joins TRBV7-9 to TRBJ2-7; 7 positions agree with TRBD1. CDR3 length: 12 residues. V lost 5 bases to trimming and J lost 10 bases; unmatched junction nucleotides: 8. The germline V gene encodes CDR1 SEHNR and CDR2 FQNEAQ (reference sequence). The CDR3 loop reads CASSVTTGIQYF. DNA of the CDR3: TGTGCCAGCAGCGTAACGACAGGGATTCAGTACTTC.